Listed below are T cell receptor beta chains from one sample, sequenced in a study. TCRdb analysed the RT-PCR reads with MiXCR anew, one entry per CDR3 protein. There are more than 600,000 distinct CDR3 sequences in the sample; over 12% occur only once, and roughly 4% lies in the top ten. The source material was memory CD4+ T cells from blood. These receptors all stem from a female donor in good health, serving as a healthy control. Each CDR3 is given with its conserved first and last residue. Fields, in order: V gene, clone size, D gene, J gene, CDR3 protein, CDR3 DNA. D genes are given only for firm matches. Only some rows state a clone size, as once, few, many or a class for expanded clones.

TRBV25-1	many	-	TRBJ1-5	CASTNRWSPQHF	TGTGCCAGCACTAACAGGTGGTCGCCCCAGCATTTT
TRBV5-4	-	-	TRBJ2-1	CASSSGPAFYNEQFF	TGTGCCAGCAGCTCGGGACCCGCGTTTTACAATGAGCAGTTCTTC
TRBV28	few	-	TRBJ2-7	CASSPATGSEQYF	TGTGCCAGCAGTCCTGCGACAGGTTCGGAGCAGTACTTC
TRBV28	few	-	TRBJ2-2	CASSLPSGATGELFF	TGTGCCAGCAGTTTACCCTCCGGGGCCACCGGGGAGCTGTTTTTT
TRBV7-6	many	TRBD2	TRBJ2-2	CASSLVAGVNTGELFF	TGTGCCAGCAGCTTAGTTGCGGGGGTTAACACCGGGGAGCTGTTTTTT
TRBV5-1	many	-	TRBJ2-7	CASSLDNVGGQYF	TGCGCCAGCAGCTTGGACAATGTCGGGGGGCAGTACTTC
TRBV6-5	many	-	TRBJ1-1	CASSYSVGGTEAFF	TGTGCCAGCAGTTACTCGGTCGGAGGGACTGAAGCTTTCTTT
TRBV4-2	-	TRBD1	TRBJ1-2	CASSQANDRGLVGYTF	TGTGCCAGCAGCCAAGCAAATGACAGGGGGCTTGTTGGCTACACCTTC
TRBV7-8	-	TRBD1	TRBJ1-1	CASSLALPGQRATGAFF	TGTGCCAGCAGCTTAGCACTACCGGGACAGCGCGCGACGGGGGCTTTCTTT
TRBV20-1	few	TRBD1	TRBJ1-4	CSASLLGQGVEKLFF	TGCAGTGCTAGCCTCCTCGGACAGGGGGTTGAAAAACTGTTTTTT
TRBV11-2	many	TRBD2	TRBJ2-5	CASSLSTGGETQYF	TGTGCCAGCAGCTTATCGACGGGGGGGGAGACCCAGTACTTC
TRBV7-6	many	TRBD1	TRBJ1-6	CASSLGGTGDMFSSPLHF	TGTGCCAGCAGCTTAGGGGGGACAGGGGACATGTTTAGTTCACCCCTCCACTTT
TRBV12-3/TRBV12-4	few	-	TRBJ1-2	CASNNRGANYGYTF	TGTGCCAGCAACAATCGGGGAGCTAACTATGGCTACACCTTC
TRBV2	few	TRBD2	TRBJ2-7	CASSATGTSLGEQYF	TGTGCCAGCAGTGCAACCGGGACTAGCCTGGGCGAGCAGTACTTC
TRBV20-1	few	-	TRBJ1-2	CSAATPRRAYGYTF	TGCAGTGCCGCAACCCCCCGGCGGGCCTATGGCTACACCTTC
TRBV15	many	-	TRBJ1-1	CATSRDRGVAFF	TGTGCCACCAGCAGAGATAGGGGGGTGGCTTTCTTT
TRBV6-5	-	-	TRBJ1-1	CASSYDFRGEWSTEAFF	TGTGCCAGCAGTTACGATTTCAGGGGTGAATGGAGCACTGAAGCTTTCTTT
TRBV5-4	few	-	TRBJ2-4	CASSLGPMGQYF	TGTGCCAGCAGCTTGGGACCCATGGGCCAGTACTTC
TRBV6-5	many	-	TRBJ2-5	CASSYSIYHGETQYF	TGTGCCAGCAGTTACTCGATTTACCACGGAGAGACCCAGTACTTC
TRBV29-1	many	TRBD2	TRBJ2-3	CSVEQRGADTQYF	TGCAGCGTTGAGCAGCGGGGGGCGGATACGCAGTATTTT
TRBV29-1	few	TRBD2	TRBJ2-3	CSVEGPAGGPPTDTQYF	TGCAGCGTTGAAGGTCCTGCGGGAGGCCCCCCCACAGATACGCAGTATTTT
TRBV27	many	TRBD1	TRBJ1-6	CASSSSDRGVSPLHF	TGTGCCAGCAGTTCCTCCGACAGGGGAGTATCACCCCTCCACTTT
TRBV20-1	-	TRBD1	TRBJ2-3	CSARDDRGGDTQYF	TGCAGTGCTAGAGACGACAGGGGGGGAGATACGCAGTATTTT
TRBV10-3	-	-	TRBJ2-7	CATGSADSYEQYF	TGTGCCACCGGGTCTGCGGACTCCTACGAGCAGTACTTC
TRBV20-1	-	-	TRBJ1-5	CSARGGRGLSNQPQHF	TGCAGTGCTAGAGGGGGAAGGGGACTTAGCAATCAGCCCCAGCATTTT
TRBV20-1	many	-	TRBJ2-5	CSAGWGPQETQYF	TGCAGTGCGGGTTGGGGCCCCCAAGAGACCCAGTACTTC
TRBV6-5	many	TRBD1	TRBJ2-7	CASSQDRLAYEQYF	TGTGCCAGCAGCCAGGACAGGCTCGCCTACGAGCAGTACTTC